Presented here are 17 T cell receptor beta chains from one specimen sequenced in a study of T cells in Graves' hyperthyroidism and ophthalmopathy. TCR beta CDR3 region amplification was performed from RNA transcripts. An initial round of RT-PCR targeting the TCR CDR3 relied on the HTBI primer set. Each CDR3 protein gets one entry after TCRdb re-called the multiplex PCR reads with MiXCR. The data hold 500,000 to 550,000 distinct CDR3 sequences, with more than 20% observed a single time. The sample was blood. All receptors come from a man between 18 and 29 years old with Graves' hyperthyroidism.

The chain joins TRBV6-5 to TRBJ2-7; tentatively, D is TRBD1 or TRBD2 (5 bases each). CDR1 is MNHEY, CDR2 SVGAGI, per germline. Trimming stripped 2 bases from V and 7 bases from J, with 15 bases between. The CDR3 covers 14 residues. The CDR3 sequence is CASSYLGLQGEQYF. The CDR3 bases are TGTGCCAGCAGTTACCTTGGACTCCAGGGAGAGCAGTACTTC.

There are many counts of this clonotype. This chain joins TRBV28 and TRBJ2-4; 8 bases line up with TRBD1. CDR1 is MDHEN, CDR2 SYDVKM, per germline. CDR3 length: 13 residues. The V gene end was trimmed by 3 bases and the J gene end by 7 bases; junction bases not matched to a gene: 2. The CDR3 here is CASSFGTGNIQYF. For the CDR3, the DNA is TGTGCCAGCAGTTTCGGGACAGGTAACATTCAGTACTTC.

This clonotype was counted ten times or more. The V call is TRBV7-2, the J call TRBJ1-1; TRBD1 aligns across 7 bases. Germline CDR1 is SGHTA and CDR2 is FQGNSA. V was clipped by 5 bases and J by 1 base; unmatched bases: 1. This CDR3 spans 13 amino acids. The CDR3 nucleotides read TGTGCCAGCAGCCGGGACAGGAACACTGAAGCTTTCTTT. Protein sequence: CASSRDRNTEAFF.

This clonotype was seen ten or more times. The chain employs TRBV13 and TRBJ2-5; 7 nucleotides line up with TRBD1. CDR3 length equals 14 residues. The J segment lost 3 bases and the V segment lost 2 bases, leaving 3 bases of the junction unmatched. Germline V gene data show CDR1 as PRHDT and CDR2 as FYEKMQ (reference sequence). CDR3 residues: CASSLQGDEETQYF. The CDR3 DNA is TGTGCCAGCAGCTTACAGGGGGATGAAGAGACCCAGTACTTC.

As DNA, the CDR3 is TGTGCCAGCAGTTATGGGGGGTTCCTGTACGAGCAGTACTTC. Encoded protein: CASSYGGFLYEQYF. J is TRBJ2-7 and V is TRBV6-5; tentatively, D is TRBD2 (6 bases). Germline assignment: CDR1 MNHEY and CDR2 SVGAGI. Trimming left V 3 bases short and J 4 bases short, with 13 bases between. There are 14 residues in the CDR3.

A few counts support this clonotype. This rearrangement joins TRBV30 to TRBJ2-5, with D uncertain. V was clipped by 0 bases and J by 5 bases, with 13 bases between them. CDR1 is GTSNPN, CDR2 SVGIG, per germline (reference sequence). CDR3 length: 14 residues. The CDR3: CAWSVRWDRETQYF. The CDR3 region has the DNA TGTGCCTGGAGTGTACGGTGGGATAGGGAGACCCAGTACTTC.

This clonotype was recorded many times. The chain recombines TRBV4-2 with TRBJ1-3; D remains unclear. This CDR3 has 13 amino acids. Germline V gene data show CDR1 as LGHNA and CDR2 as YNFKEQ. V was cut by 4 bases and J by 2 bases, with 6 bases left in between. The CDR3 sequence: CASSPVAGNTIYF. The DNA for the CDR3 is TGTGCCAGCAGCCCGGTAGCTGGAAACACCATATATTTT.

This clonotype was recorded many times. V gene TRBV6-5 combines with J gene TRBJ2-5; possible D gene TRBD2, 5 bases. The CDR3 is 13 amino acids. The V end lost 2 bases, the J end lost 5 bases, and 9 bases lay between the germline ends. Per germline, CDR1 MNHEY and CDR2 SVGAGI. This chain's CDR3 is CASSYGKRETQYF. For the CDR3, the DNA is TGTGCCAGCAGTTACGGGAAGCGGGAGACCCAGTACTTC.

This chain connects TRBV5-1 to TRBJ2-7; D is unclear. The CDR3 loop spans 13 amino acids. V dropped 2 bases and J dropped 5 bases, with 11 bases sitting between them. Germline V gives CDR1 SGHRS, CDR2 YFSETQ. CDR3 coding DNA: TGCGCCAGCAGCTTAAAAGACCAACACGAGCAGTACTTC. Translating gives CASSLKDQHEQYF.

The chain joins TRBV5-1 to TRBJ2-2; 10 bases are a match to TRBD1. Germline trimming cut 4 bases from V and 6 bases from J; bases unmatched to any gene: 9. The CDR3 length is 16 residues. The germline V gene has CDR1 SGHRS and CDR2 YFSETQ. Here the CDR3 reads CASSRGDRGGAGELFF. The DNA for the CDR3 is TGCGCCAGCAGCCGAGGGGACAGGGGCGGCGCCGGGGAGCTGTTTTTT.

In its sample, this clonotype was seen many times. V and J are TRBV3-1 and TRBJ2-7; 9 bases map to TRBD2. Losses at the gene ends were 2 bases for V and 4 bases for J; bases not matched to a gene: 6. Germline V lookup: CDR1 LGHDT, CDR2 YNNKEL (reference sequence). The CDR3 length is 15 residues. CDR3 in DNA: TGTGCCAGCAGCCAACCCTCTAGCGGGGTTTACGAGCAGTACTTC. Translating it yields CASSQPSSGVYEQYF.

In its sample, this clonotype was seen many times. This chain connects TRBV28 to TRBJ1-2, with D perhaps matching TRBD1 (6 bases). V was pared by 7 bases and J by 2 bases, with 14 bases between. CDR1 and CDR2 (germline): MDHEN, SYDVKM. The CDR3 contains 14 residues. The DNA for the CDR3 is TGTGCCAGCAAGTTGAGGGGGGGGAACTATGGCTACACCTTC. This sequence encodes CASKLRGGNYGYTF.

This clonotype was detected ten times or more. This sequence may be a read error, since a much larger clone differs from it by one base. The chain is built from TRBV10-3 and TRBJ1-2, with D perhaps TRBD1 (5 bases). V was cut by 6 bases and J by 8 bases, with 13 bases left in between. The germline V gene has CDR1 ENHRY and CDR2 SYGVKD. The CDR3 is 12 residues long. DNA of the CDR3: TGTGCCATCAGGACAGAGAGAGGGGGCTACACCTTC. This translates into CAIRTERGGYTF.

The chain's CDR3 is CASSYTGTGIYGYTF. The CDR3 nucleotides read TGTGCCAGCAGTTACACCGGGACAGGGATCTATGGCTACACCTTC. V usage is TRBV6-5 and J usage is TRBJ1-2; 9 bases agree with TRBD1. The CDR3 contains 15 residues. V dropped 2 bases and J dropped 4; count of bases not matched to a gene: 5. Germline V lookup: CDR1 MNHEY, CDR2 SVGAGI.

This clonotype was counted ten times or more. The genes are TRBV7-9 and TRBJ2-5, with 8 positions matching TRBD1. The junction had 4 bases not matched to a gene; V was cut back by 0 bases and J by 7 bases. This CDR3 is 14 amino acids long. Per germline, CDR1 SEHNR and CDR2 FQNEAQ (reference sequence). The CDR3 nucleotides read TGTGCCAGCAGCTTAGCGACAGGGGAGGTGACCCAGTACTTC. This translates into CASSLATGEVTQYF.

This clonotype turned up a few times. The chain links TRBV6-1 to TRBJ2-7; TRBD1 agrees at 10 bases. This CDR3 comprises 17 residues. Germline V CDR1 and CDR2: MNHNS, SASEGT. The J segment lost 0 bases and the V segment lost 3 bases, leaving 8 bases of the junction unmatched. This CDR3 is CASSDPGGTGASYEQYF. CDR3 in DNA: TGTGCCAGCAGTGATCCCGGCGGGACAGGGGCCTCCTACGAGCAGTACTTC.

This clonotype was recorded a few times. The chain is built from TRBV12-3 or TRBV12-4 and TRBJ2-7, with TRBD2 matching 9 bases. Germline trimming cut 2 bases from V and 5 bases from J; bases unmatched to any gene: 7. The CDR3 spans 15 residues. The CDR3 loop reads CASSLRAGGPNEQYF. The CDR3 DNA reads as TGTGCCAGCAGTTTAAGGGCGGGAGGGCCGAACGAGCAGTACTTC.